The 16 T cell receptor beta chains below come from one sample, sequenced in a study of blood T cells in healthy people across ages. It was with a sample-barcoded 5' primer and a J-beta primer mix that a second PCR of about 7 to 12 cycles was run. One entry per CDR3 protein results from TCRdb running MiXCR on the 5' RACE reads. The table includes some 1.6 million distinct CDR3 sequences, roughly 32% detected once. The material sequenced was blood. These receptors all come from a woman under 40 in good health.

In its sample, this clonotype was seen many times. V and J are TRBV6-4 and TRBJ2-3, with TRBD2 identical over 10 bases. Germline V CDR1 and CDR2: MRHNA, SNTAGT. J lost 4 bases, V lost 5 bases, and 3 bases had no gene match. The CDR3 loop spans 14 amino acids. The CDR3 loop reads CASSKSGGADTQYF. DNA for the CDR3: TGTGCCAGCAGTAAAAGCGGGGGGGCAGATACGCAGTATTTT.

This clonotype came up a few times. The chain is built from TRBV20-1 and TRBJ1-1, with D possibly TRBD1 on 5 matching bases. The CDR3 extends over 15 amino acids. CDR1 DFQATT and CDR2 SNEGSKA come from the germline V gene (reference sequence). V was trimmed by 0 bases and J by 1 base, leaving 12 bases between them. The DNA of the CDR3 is TGCAGTGCTAGAGACCCAGACAGAACGAACACTGAAGCTTTCTTT. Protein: CSARDPDRTNTEAFF.

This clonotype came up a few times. In DNA, the CDR3 is TGTGCCAGCAGCTTAGTGGTGGGGACAGGGTCCCACGAGCAGTACTTC. It is translated as CASSLVVGTGSHEQYF. The chain joins TRBV7-9 to TRBJ2-7, with 9 bases matching TRBD1. The germline V gene has CDR1 SEHNR and CDR2 FQNEAQ (reference sequence). This CDR3 has 16 amino acids. V trimming: 1 base; J trimming: 5 bases; junction bases outside the gene matches: 9.

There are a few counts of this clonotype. CDR3 nucleotides: TGCGCCAGCAGCTTGGTGGCACAGAACACCGGGGAGCTGTTTTTT. It is translated as CASSLVAQNTGELFF. The chain employs TRBV5-1 and TRBJ2-2; D is uncertain. The germline V and J ends were trimmed by 0 bases and 1 base, with 7 bases remaining between them. The CDR3 contains 15 residues. Germline V CDR1 and CDR2: SGHRS, YFSETQ.

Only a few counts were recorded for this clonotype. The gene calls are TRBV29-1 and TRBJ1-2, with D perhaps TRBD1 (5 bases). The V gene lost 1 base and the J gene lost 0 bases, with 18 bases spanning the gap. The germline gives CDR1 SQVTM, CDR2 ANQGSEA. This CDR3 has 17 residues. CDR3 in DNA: TGCAGCGTTGAAGGAGGGGTAGACGCAAATACTAACTATGGCTACACCTTC. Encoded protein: CSVEGGVDANTNYGYTF.

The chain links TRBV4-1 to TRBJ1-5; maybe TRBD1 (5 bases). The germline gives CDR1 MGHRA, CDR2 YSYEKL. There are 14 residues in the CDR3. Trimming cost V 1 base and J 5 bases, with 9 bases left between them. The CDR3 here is CASSQGQLDQPQHF. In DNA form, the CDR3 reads TGCGCCAGCAGCCAAGGACAGCTCGATCAGCCCCAGCATTTT.

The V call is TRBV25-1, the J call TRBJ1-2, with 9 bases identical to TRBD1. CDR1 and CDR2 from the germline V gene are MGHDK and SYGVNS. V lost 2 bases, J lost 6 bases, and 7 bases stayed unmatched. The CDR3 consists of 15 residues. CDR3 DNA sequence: TGTGCCAGCAGTGAACCCCGGGACAGGGAGAATGGCTACACCTTC. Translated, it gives CASSEPRDRENGYTF.

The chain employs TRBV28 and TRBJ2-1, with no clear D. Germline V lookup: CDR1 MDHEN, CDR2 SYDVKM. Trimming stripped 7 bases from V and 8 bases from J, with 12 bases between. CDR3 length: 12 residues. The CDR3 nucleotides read TGTGCCAGCACCGACGTCCCCTATGAGCAGTTCTTC. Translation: CASTDVPYEQFF.

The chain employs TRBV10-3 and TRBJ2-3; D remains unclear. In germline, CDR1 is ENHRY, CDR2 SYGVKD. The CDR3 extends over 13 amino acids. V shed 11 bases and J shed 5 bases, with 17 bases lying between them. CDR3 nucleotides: TGTGCCTTTCGTACCCGCCTCCAAGATACGCAGTATTTT. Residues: CAFRTRLQDTQYF.

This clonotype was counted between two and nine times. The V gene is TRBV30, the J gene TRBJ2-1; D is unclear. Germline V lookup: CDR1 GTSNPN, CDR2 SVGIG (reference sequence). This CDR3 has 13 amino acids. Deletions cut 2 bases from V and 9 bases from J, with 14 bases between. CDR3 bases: TGTGCCTGGAGTAATAATCTTGGCACTGAGCAGTTCTTC. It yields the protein CAWSNNLGTEQFF.

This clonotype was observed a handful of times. CDR3 loop: CASSLTGTNQETQYF. The CDR3 DNA is TGCGCCAGCAGCCTGACCGGGACAAACCAAGAGACCCAGTACTTC. The chain combines TRBV4-1 with TRBJ2-5; possible D gene TRBD1, 6 bases. The CDR3 sequence is 15 residues long. V shed 4 bases and J shed 0 bases, with 12 bases lying between them. The V gene's germline CDR1 is MGHRA and CDR2 YSYEKL.

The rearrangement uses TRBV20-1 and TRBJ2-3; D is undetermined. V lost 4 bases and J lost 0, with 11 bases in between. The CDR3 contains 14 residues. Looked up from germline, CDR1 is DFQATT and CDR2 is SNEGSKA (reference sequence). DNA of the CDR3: TGCAGTGCTATGGGCCGTTATAGCACAGATACGCAGTATTTT. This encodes CSAMGRYSTDTQYF.

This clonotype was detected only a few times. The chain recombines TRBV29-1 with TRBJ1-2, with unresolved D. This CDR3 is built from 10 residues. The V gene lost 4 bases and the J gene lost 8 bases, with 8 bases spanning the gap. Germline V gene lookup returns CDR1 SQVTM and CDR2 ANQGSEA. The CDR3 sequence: CSVGESGYTF. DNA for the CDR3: TGCAGCGTTGGCGAGAGCGGCTACACCTTC. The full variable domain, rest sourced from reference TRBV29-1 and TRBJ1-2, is SAVISQKPSRDICQRGTSLTIQCQVDSQVTMMFWYRQQPGQSLTLIATANQGSEATYESGFVIDKFPISRPNLTFSTLTVSNMSPEDSSIYLCSVGESGYTFGSGTRLTVV.

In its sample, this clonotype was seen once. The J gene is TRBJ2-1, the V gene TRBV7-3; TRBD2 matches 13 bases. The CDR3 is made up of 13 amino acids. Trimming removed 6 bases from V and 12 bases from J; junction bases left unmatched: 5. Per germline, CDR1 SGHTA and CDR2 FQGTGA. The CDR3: CASSGTSGALQFF. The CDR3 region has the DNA TGTGCCAGCAGTGGGACTAGCGGGGCACTGCAGTTCTTC.

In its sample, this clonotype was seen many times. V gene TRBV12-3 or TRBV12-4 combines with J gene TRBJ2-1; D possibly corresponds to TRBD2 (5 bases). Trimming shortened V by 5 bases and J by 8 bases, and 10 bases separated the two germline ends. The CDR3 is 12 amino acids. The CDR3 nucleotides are TGTGCCAGCAGTGAATCTAGCTATGAGCAGTTCTTC. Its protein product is CASSESSYEQFF.

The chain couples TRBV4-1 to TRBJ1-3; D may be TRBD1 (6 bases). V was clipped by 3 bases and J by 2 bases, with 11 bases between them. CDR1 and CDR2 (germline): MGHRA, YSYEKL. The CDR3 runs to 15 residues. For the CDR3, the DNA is TGCGCCAGCAGCCAGGAGGGGGTCGCTGGAAACACCATATATTTT. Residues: CASSQEGVAGNTIYF.